The T cell receptor beta chain under discussion was sequenced for a study of blood T cell repertoires in COVID-19. The overall study: Samples representing acute and convalescent COVID-19 were sourced from the United States, Italy and Spain. T cells, B-cell-depleted T cells, or PBMCs provided the cDNA or gDNA that served as material.

Original processing methods: Estimated nucleated cell counts came from reference gene primer amplification. Using immunoSEQ multiplex PCR, the repertoire was profiled, and TCRdb retains in-frame clones only, with some absent. Clone size and the V and J calls come from that table; the DNA yielded D and trimming. The sample has about 46,000 clones; over 70% are singletons. Sequencing input: peripheral blood. This receptor was obtained from a human donor with active COVID-19. The donor label of this sample is uncertain.

In nucleotides, the CDR3 is TGTGCCAGCTATACCGGGACTATGAACACTGAAGCTTTCTTT. This translates into CASYTGTMNTEAFF. J is TRBJ1-1 and V is TRBV28; D might be TRBD1 (5 bases). Looked up from germline, CDR1 is MDHEN and CDR2 is SYDVKM. The CDR3 sequence is 14 residues long. Trimming took 8 bases from V and 0 from J, leaving 13 bases between them. Full variable domain (rest looked up from reference TRBV28 and TRBJ1-1): DVKVTQSSRYLVKRTGEKVFLECVQDMDHENMFWYRQDPGLGLRLIYFSYDVKMKEKGDIPEGYSVSREKKERFSLILESASTNQTSMYLCASYTGTMNTEAFFGQGTRLTVV.